Following are 21 T cell receptor beta chains from one sample sequenced in a study of regulatory T cells in long-lasting Graves disease. Construction of the TCR beta libraries employed iRepertoire HTBI primers in conjunction with Arm-PCR of CDR3 regions. TCRdb ran MiXCR on the multiplex PCR reads and lists one entry per CDR3 protein. The table records 400,000 to 450,000 distinct CDR3 sequences, 16% of them present only once. Time point: newly diagnosed GD, antithyroid drugs for less than 3 months. With RNA extracted from PBMCs as input, the TCR library was made. These same data were also listed under a study on T cells in Graves' hyperthyroidism and ophthalmopathy.

The source was peripheral blood mononuclear cells (PBMCs), collected at new diagnosis, from a patient treated with antithyroid drugs. The receptors shown here come from a young woman with Graves disease.

In this sample, this clonotype turned up many times. The chain carries TRBV2 and TRBJ2-2; D might be TRBD2 (6 bases). V lost 8 bases and J 8 bases, leaving 21 bases between the germline ends. Germline V gene data show CDR1 as SNHLY and CDR2 as FYNNEI. This CDR3 is 15 amino acids long. The CDR3: CASGGGGGLRGELFF. DNA of the CDR3: TGTGCCAGCGGTGGCGGAGGAGGGTTAAGAGGGGAGCTGTTTTTT.

This clonotype has ten or more counts. The rearrangement uses TRBV20-1 and TRBJ2-1; TRBD1 matches 10 bases. The germline CDR1 and CDR2 sequences are DFQATT and SNEGSKA (reference sequence). The CDR3 covers 15 residues. Trimming at V came to 3 bases and at J to 4 bases, leaving 6 bases not matched to a gene. The CDR3: CSARMDRGTYNEQFF. The CDR3 DNA follows: TGCAGTGCTAGGATGGACAGGGGGACTTACAATGAGCAGTTCTTC.

This clonotype was seen at least ten times. The chain has TRBV20-1 and TRBJ2-7; perhaps TRBD1 as D (5 bases). The CDR3 consists of 14 residues. Germline CDR1 DFQATT, CDR2 SNEGSKA (reference sequence). The V and J ends lost 1 base and 6 bases respectively, with 16 bases between them. As DNA, the CDR3 is TGCAGTGCTAGAGTGGCAGGGTTTCTCCTCGAGCAGTACTTC. It is translated as CSARVAGFLLEQYF.

This clonotype occurred a few times. The V gene is TRBV10-3, the J gene TRBJ2-5, with 14 bases identical to TRBD2. With 6 bases clipped from V and 1 base from J, the junction kept 4 bases outside the gene matches. Looked up from germline, CDR1 is ENHRY and CDR2 is SYGVKD. CDR3 length: 16 residues. Written as DNA, the CDR3 is TGTGCCATCAGCGGACTAGCGGGAGGCCTCCAAGAGACCCAGTACTTC. Protein product: CAISGLAGGLQETQYF.

A few counts support this clonotype. This chain uses TRBV29-1 with TRBJ2-7; 13 bases align to TRBD2. With V trimmed by 4 bases and J by 5 bases, 5 bases remained unmatched. The CDR3 has 14 amino acids. Germline values: CDR1 SQVTM, CDR2 ANQGSEA. The CDR3 region has the DNA TGCAGCGTTGCTCGGACTAGCGGGAGTGACGAGCAGTACTTC. Translating gives CSVARTSGSDEQYF.

This clonotype was seen ten or more times. This chain uses TRBV5-5 with TRBJ1-2, with D perhaps TRBD1 (5 bases). The CDR3 length is 14 residues. V lost 3 bases and J lost 6, with 15 bases in between. The germline gives CDR1 SGHKS, CDR2 YYEKEE (reference sequence). CDR3 in amino acids: CASSSIGVPNGYTF. The DNA for the CDR3 is TGTGCCAGCAGCTCGATAGGGGTCCCGAATGGCTACACCTTC.

The V gene is TRBV20-1, the J gene TRBJ2-1; no definite D call. The germline V and J ends were trimmed by 1 base and 2 bases, with 15 bases remaining between them. CDR1 and CDR2 from the germline V gene are DFQATT and SNEGSKA (reference sequence). The CDR3 covers 16 residues. CDR3 protein: CSARVSIALTYNEQFF. CDR3 bases: TGCAGTGCTAGAGTTTCTATTGCGCTAACCTACAATGAGCAGTTCTTC.

This clonotype was recorded at least ten times. This chain connects TRBV30 to TRBJ1-2, with D hard to call. With 0 bases removed from V and 5 bases from J, the gap between germline ends came to 7 bases. This CDR3 comprises 12 residues. Germline V gene data show CDR1 as GTSNPN and CDR2 as SVGIG (reference sequence). CDR3 nucleotide sequence: TGTGCCTGGAGTGTTGCCAGATATGGCTACACCTTC. It yields the protein CAWSVARYGYTF.

This clonotype was counted many times. In DNA form, the CDR3 reads TGTGCCAGCAGCCCGATCGGGAGACTAGCGGGAGTCTACAATGAGCAGTTCTTC. Encoded protein: CASSPIGRLAGVYNEQFF. The chain uses TRBV11-2 and TRBJ2-1, with 12 bases lining up with TRBD2. The V gene's germline CDR1 is SGHAT and CDR2 FQNNGV. V shed 5 bases and J 3 bases; nucleotides not matched to a gene: 11. This CDR3 is 18 amino acids long.

Concerning this clonotype itself: With a much larger clone just one base away, this may be a read error. The chain has TRBV11-2 and TRBJ2-3, with unresolved D. Germline assignment: CDR1 SGHAT and CDR2 FQNNGV. This CDR3 contains 11 residues. The CDR3, as DNA: TGTGTCAGCAGCCTTGTAGATACGCAGTATTTT. This encodes CVSSLVDTQYF.

This clonotype was counted many times. The gene calls are TRBV15 and TRBJ1-6; D is perhaps TRBD1 (5 bases). Germline values: CDR1 LNHNV, CDR2 YYDKDF (reference sequence). The V end was cut by 8 bases, the J end by 6 bases, with 11 bases between. The CDR3 consists of 13 residues. The CDR3 region is CATHGAVNSPLHF. As DNA, the CDR3 is TGTGCCACCCACGGGGCAGTTAATTCACCCCTCCACTTT.

This clonotype was seen repeatedly, ten times or more. The germline gene is not matched at one end of the junction; a read error may be the cause. The chain employs TRBV6-2 or TRBV6-3 and TRBJ2-5, with D perhaps TRBD2 (5 bases). This CDR3 has 15 amino acids. In germline, CDR1 is MNHEY, CDR2 SVGEGT. CDR3: CASSDSRVGQETQYF. The CDR3 DNA follows: TGCGCCAGCAGCGATTCGCGGGTGGGCCAAGAGACCCAGTACTTC.

Ten or more counts support this clonotype. This chain joins TRBV20-1 and TRBJ1-2, with D hard to call. CDR3 length equals 13 residues. In germline, CDR1 is DFQATT, CDR2 SNEGSKA (reference sequence). Trimming stripped 4 bases from V and 3 bases from J, with 12 bases between. This CDR3 is CSAKWTGDYGYTF. CDR3 nucleotide sequence: TGCAGTGCTAAGTGGACTGGGGACTATGGCTACACCTTC.

The chain employs TRBV28 and TRBJ1-2; TRBD1 aligns across 7 bases. CDR1 and CDR2 (germline): MDHEN, SYDVKM. The V segment lost 6 bases and the J segment 0 bases; nucleotides outside the gene matches: 10. The CDR3 extends over 16 amino acids. The DNA for the CDR3 is TGTGCCAGCAGCTTTCCTGACAGGGAGACTAACTATGGCTACACCTTC. Translation gives CASSFPDRETNYGYTF.

This clonotype has a count of ten or more. V and J are TRBV10-2 and TRBJ2-1; TRBD2 matches 10 bases. Germline CDR1 reads WSHSY; CDR2 reads SAAADI. The CDR3 length is 16 residues. With V trimmed by 3 bases and J by 1 base, 3 bases remained unmatched. CDR3: CASSDLAGASYNEQFF. The CDR3 nucleotides are TGCGCCAGCAGTGACCTAGCGGGAGCGTCCTACAATGAGCAGTTCTTC.

This chain uses TRBV6-5 with TRBJ2-1; 8 bases align to TRBD2. CDR3 length: 15 residues. V shed 2 bases, J shed 9 bases, and the junction held 9 bases outside the gene matches. The germline V gene encodes CDR1 MNHEY and CDR2 SVGAGI. The CDR3 region has the DNA TGTGCCAGCAGTTACACAGCCGGGACTAGTAGTGAGCAGTTCTTC. Protein: CASSYTAGTSSEQFF.

This clonotype was counted at least ten times. V usage is TRBV7-9 and J usage is TRBJ2-3, with D perhaps TRBD2 (6 bases). The CDR3 length is 13 residues. Germline CDR1 SEHNR, CDR2 FQNEAQ (reference sequence). V was cut by 0 bases and J by 5 bases, with 6 bases left in between. CDR3 residues: CASSLASGDTQYF. The DNA of the CDR3 is TGTGCCAGCAGCTTAGCTAGCGGAGATACGCAGTATTTT.

This clonotype has a handful of counts. The chain carries TRBV5-6 and TRBJ2-4; D ambiguous. Germline V gene lookup returns CDR1 SGHDT and CDR2 YYEEEE. This CDR3 spans 14 amino acids. V was cut by 0 bases and J by 5 bases, with 9 bases left in between. The CDR3 DNA follows: TGTGCCAGCAGCTTGGTTGGGTACGAAAACATTCAGTACTTC. This encodes CASSLVGYENIQYF.

This clonotype was detected a few times. This chain links TRBV6-1 with TRBJ1-1; 11 nucleotides agree with TRBD1. CDR3 size: 15 residues. Germline assignment: CDR1 MNHNS and CDR2 SASEGT. The J segment lost 3 bases and the V segment lost 5 bases, leaving 5 bases of the junction unmatched. The DNA of the CDR3 is TGTGCCAGCAGTCCCGGGACAGGGGGACACACTGAAGCTTTCTTT. Protein: CASSPGTGGHTEAFF.

This clonotype was counted a few times. This chain connects TRBV5-1 to TRBJ2-2; no firm D call. This CDR3 region has 15 residues. Between the trimmed V and J ends, which lost 5 bases and 5 bases, there was a span of 16 bases. CDR1 and CDR2 (germline): SGHRS, YFSETQ. The CDR3 region has the DNA TGCGCCAGCAGAATTCCAGGAGCCGGGACCGGGGAGCTGTTTTTT. Amino acid sequence: CASRIPGAGTGELFF.

A few counts support this clonotype. The chain joins TRBV3-1 to TRBJ2-1; 12 bases map to TRBD2. With 3 bases clipped from V and 6 bases from J, the junction kept 6 bases outside the gene matches. The CDR3 is 16 amino acids. Germline CDR1 LGHDT, CDR2 YNNKEL (reference sequence). For the CDR3, the DNA is TGTGCCAGCAGCCAGGGGACTAGCGGGTACCTCAATGAGCAGTTCTTC. The encoded protein is CASSQGTSGYLNEQFF.